A selection of T cell receptor beta chains follows, all from one sample in a study of molecular identifiers for immune sequencing clone quantification. One entry per CDR3 protein, called by TCRdb with MiXCR from the PCR reads. The sample has 50,000 to 70,000 distinct CDR3 sequences, less than 20% seen once. The sequencing sample was made of naive CD8+ T cells from blood, with Jurkat cell RNA spiked in. The receptor set was obtained from a human donor in good health. Some libraries in this study had Jurkat cell RNA spiked in. Each CDR3 is given with its conserved first and last residue. Fields, in order: J gene, clone size, D gene, V gene, CDR3 protein, CDR3 DNA. The D gene is left open where the match is weak. A clone size is listed for some rows: how often the clone was seen (once, few, many), or a class if it is expanded.

j_gene: TRBJ2-1
abundance: many
d_gene: TRBD2
v_gene: TRBV11-3
CDR3aa: CASSRLAEPYNEQFF
CDR3nt: TGTGCCAGCAGCCGACTAGCGGAGCCGTACAATGAGCAGTTCTTC

j_gene: TRBJ2-7
abundance: many
d_gene: -
v_gene: TRBV28
CDR3aa: CASSAGAYEQYF
CDR3nt: TGTGCCAGCTCAGCTGGGGCCTACGAGCAGTACTTC

j_gene: TRBJ2-3
abundance: -
d_gene: -
v_gene: TRBV11-2
CDR3aa: CASSLPRTDTQYF
CDR3nt: TGTGCCAGCAGCCTCCCGCGGACAGATACGCAGTATTTT

j_gene: TRBJ1-5
abundance: few
d_gene: -
v_gene: TRBV27
CDR3aa: CASSFGRGLNQPQHF
CDR3nt: TGTGCCAGCAGTTTCGGCAGGGGCCTCAATCAGCCCCAGCATTTT

j_gene: TRBJ2-1
abundance: -
d_gene: TRBD2
v_gene: TRBV11-3
CDR3aa: CASSLIVAGGFSYNEQFF
CDR3nt: TGTGCCAGCAGCTTAATCGTAGCGGGGGGGTTTTCCTACAATGAGCAGTTCTTC

j_gene: TRBJ2-5
abundance: -
d_gene: -
v_gene: TRBV28
CDR3aa: CASSLSGEGDQETQYF
CDR3nt: TGTGCCAGCAGTTTATCAGGGGAGGGGGACCAAGAGACCCAGTACTTC

j_gene: TRBJ2-1
abundance: many
d_gene: TRBD2
v_gene: TRBV11-2
CDR3aa: CASSFSGRGDEQFF
CDR3nt: TGTGCCAGCAGCTTTAGCGGGAGAGGCGATGAGCAGTTCTTC

j_gene: TRBJ2-7
abundance: many
d_gene: -
v_gene: TRBV19
CDR3aa: CASSPSLGGFEQYF
CDR3nt: TGTGCCAGTAGTCCCTCGCTTGGAGGCTTCGAGCAGTACTTC

j_gene: TRBJ2-7
abundance: many
d_gene: -
v_gene: TRBV13
CDR3aa: CASSRRTYYEQYF
CDR3nt: TGTGCCAGCAGCCGGCGGACATACTACGAGCAGTACTTC

j_gene: TRBJ2-1
abundance: -
d_gene: -
v_gene: TRBV2
CDR3aa: CASSRLRESIYNEQFF
CDR3nt: TGTGCCAGCAGTCGACTCCGGGAATCCATCTACAATGAGCAGTTCTTC

j_gene: TRBJ2-1
abundance: many
d_gene: -
v_gene: TRBV11-3
CDR3aa: CASSLGPGLNNEQFF
CDR3nt: TGTGCCAGCAGCTTAGGGCCAGGGCTCAACAATGAGCAGTTCTTC

j_gene: TRBJ2-3
abundance: -
d_gene: TRBD1
v_gene: TRBV5-6
CDR3aa: CASREQGAVFSSRTDTLYF
CDR3nt: TGTGCCAGCAGAGAACAGGGGGCCGTCTTCTCTTCTCGCACAGATACGCTGTATTTT

j_gene: TRBJ2-7
abundance: -
d_gene: -
v_gene: TRBV5-6
CDR3aa: CASSPVAGANYEQYF
CDR3nt: TGTGCCAGCAGCCCAGTGGCGGGGGCTAACTACGAGCAGTACTTC

j_gene: TRBJ1-1
abundance: -
d_gene: -
v_gene: TRBV7-9
CDR3aa: CASSSLQRTEAFF
CDR3nt: TGTGCCAGCAGCTCACTACAGAGAACTGAAGCTTTCTTT

j_gene: TRBJ1-4
abundance: many
d_gene: TRBD1
v_gene: TRBV12-3/TRBV12-4
CDR3aa: CASSSGTVGYEKLFF
CDR3nt: TGTGCCAGCAGTTCCGGGACAGTAGGCTATGAAAAACTGTTTTTT

j_gene: TRBJ2-7
abundance: many
d_gene: -
v_gene: TRBV27
CDR3aa: CASSMGRSYEQYF
CDR3nt: TGTGCCAGCAGTATGGGCCGCTCGTACGAGCAGTACTTC

j_gene: TRBJ2-1
abundance: -
d_gene: TRBD2
v_gene: TRBV4-1
CDR3aa: CASSQTSGIYNEQFF
CDR3nt: TGCGCCAGCAGCCAGACTAGCGGGATCTACAATGAGCAGTTCTTC

j_gene: TRBJ1-5
abundance: many
d_gene: -
v_gene: TRBV7-8
CDR3aa: CASSRTTDYSNQPQHF
CDR3nt: TGTGCCAGCAGCCGCACGACGGATTATAGCAATCAGCCCCAGCATTTT

j_gene: TRBJ2-5
abundance: many
d_gene: -
v_gene: TRBV15
CDR3aa: CATSHGFGSGEETQYF
CDR3nt: TGTGCCACCTCTCATGGATTTGGTTCGGGGGAAGAGACCCAGTACTTC

j_gene: TRBJ1-1
abundance: few
d_gene: -
v_gene: TRBV4-3
CDR3aa: CASSQERETNTEAFF
CDR3nt: TGCGCCAGCAGCCAAGAGAGGGAGACGAACACTGAAGCTTTCTTT

j_gene: TRBJ2-2
abundance: many
d_gene: -
v_gene: TRBV11-3
CDR3aa: CASSLEATLLNTGELFF
CDR3nt: TGTGCCAGCAGCTTAGAGGCTACCCTCCTGAACACCGGGGAGCTGTTTTTT

j_gene: TRBJ1-1
abundance: few
d_gene: TRBD1
v_gene: TRBV12-3/TRBV12-4
CDR3aa: CASSGPGTGNTEAFF
CDR3nt: TGTGCCAGCAGTGGTCCCGGGACAGGGAACACTGAAGCTTTCTTT

j_gene: TRBJ2-7
abundance: -
d_gene: -
v_gene: TRBV4-1
CDR3aa: CASSQDPQDGWVQYF
CDR3nt: TGCGCCAGCAGCCAAGATCCACAGGACGGTTGGGTGCAGTACTTC

j_gene: TRBJ2-3
abundance: many
d_gene: TRBD2
v_gene: TRBV4-2
CDR3aa: CASSQDPGLAGVDTQYF
CDR3nt: TGTGCCAGCAGCCAAGACCCCGGACTAGCGGGAGTGGATACGCAGTATTTT

j_gene: TRBJ2-3
abundance: medium-sized
d_gene: -
v_gene: TRBV10-3
CDR3aa: CAIGDTYTDTQYF
CDR3nt: TGTGCCATCGGAGACACGTACACAGATACGCAGTATTTT

j_gene: TRBJ2-1
abundance: -
d_gene: -
v_gene: TRBV7-6
CDR3aa: CASSSLDATNEQFF
CDR3nt: TGTGCCAGCAGCAGCTTAGACGCCACCAATGAGCAGTTCTTC

j_gene: TRBJ2-7
abundance: many
d_gene: -
v_gene: TRBV28
CDR3aa: CASSPWWYEQYF
CDR3nt: TGTGCCAGCAGCCCTTGGTGGTACGAGCAGTACTTC

j_gene: TRBJ2-4
abundance: many
d_gene: -
v_gene: TRBV7-9
CDR3aa: CASEGAENIQYF
CDR3nt: TGTGCCAGCGAGGGAGCTGAGAACATTCAGTACTTC

j_gene: TRBJ2-7
abundance: many
d_gene: TRBD1
v_gene: TRBV20-1
CDR3aa: CSASLRGQVYEQYF
CDR3nt: TGCAGTGCTAGTCTGAGGGGACAGGTATACGAGCAGTACTTC

j_gene: TRBJ2-3
abundance: many
d_gene: -
v_gene: TRBV4-3
CDR3aa: CASSPGGLPTDTQYF
CDR3nt: TGCGCCAGCAGCCCGGGCGGGCTCCCCACAGATACGCAGTATTTT

j_gene: TRBJ1-1
abundance: many
d_gene: -
v_gene: TRBV18
CDR3aa: CASSPPPPQAPNTEAFF
CDR3nt: TGTGCCAGCTCACCACCTCCCCCACAGGCCCCGAACACTGAAGCTTTCTTT

j_gene: TRBJ2-7
abundance: many
d_gene: TRBD1
v_gene: TRBV27
CDR3aa: CASTRGPGTGYYEQYF
CDR3nt: TGTGCCAGCACCCGGGGGCCCGGGACAGGTTACTACGAGCAGTACTTC

j_gene: TRBJ2-3
abundance: many
d_gene: -
v_gene: TRBV7-6
CDR3aa: CASSSSMTVVTDTQYF
CDR3nt: TGTGCCAGCAGCTCCTCGATGACAGTGGTCACAGATACGCAGTATTTT

j_gene: TRBJ1-2
abundance: -
d_gene: -
v_gene: TRBV5-1
CDR3aa: CASSLNSNYGYTF
CDR3nt: TGCGCCAGCAGCTTGAACAGTAACTATGGCTACACCTTC

j_gene: TRBJ1-2
abundance: many
d_gene: TRBD1
v_gene: TRBV29-1
CDR3aa: CSVEDRESYGYTF
CDR3nt: TGCAGCGTTGAGGACAGGGAGAGCTATGGCTACACCTTC

j_gene: TRBJ2-1
abundance: few
d_gene: TRBD2
v_gene: TRBV20-1
CDR3aa: CSARELGVAGDSYNEQFF
CDR3nt: TGCAGTGCTAGAGAGTTAGGGGTAGCGGGAGACTCCTACAATGAGCAGTTCTTC

j_gene: TRBJ1-1
abundance: many
d_gene: -
v_gene: TRBV12-3/TRBV12-4
CDR3aa: CASRLGGAGTEAFF
CDR3nt: TGTGCCAGCAGGCTCGGGGGCGCTGGCACTGAAGCTTTCTTT